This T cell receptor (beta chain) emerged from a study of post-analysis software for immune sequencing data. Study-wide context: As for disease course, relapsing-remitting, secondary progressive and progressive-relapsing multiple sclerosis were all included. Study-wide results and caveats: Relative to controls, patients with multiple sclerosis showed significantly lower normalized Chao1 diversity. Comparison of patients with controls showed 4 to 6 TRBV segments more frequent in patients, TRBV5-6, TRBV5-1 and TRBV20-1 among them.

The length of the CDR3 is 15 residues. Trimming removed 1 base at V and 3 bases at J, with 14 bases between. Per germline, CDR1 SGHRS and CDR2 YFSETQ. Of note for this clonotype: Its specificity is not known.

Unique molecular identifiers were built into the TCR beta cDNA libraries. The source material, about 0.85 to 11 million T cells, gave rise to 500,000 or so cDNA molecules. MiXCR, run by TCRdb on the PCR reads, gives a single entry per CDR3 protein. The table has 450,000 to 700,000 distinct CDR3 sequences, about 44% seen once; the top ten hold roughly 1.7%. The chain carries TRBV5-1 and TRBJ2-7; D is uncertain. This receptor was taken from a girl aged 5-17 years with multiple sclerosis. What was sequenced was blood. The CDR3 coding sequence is TGCGCCAGCAGCTTGATTGCTCGACTCAACTACGAGCAGTACTTC. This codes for CASSLIARLNYEQYF.